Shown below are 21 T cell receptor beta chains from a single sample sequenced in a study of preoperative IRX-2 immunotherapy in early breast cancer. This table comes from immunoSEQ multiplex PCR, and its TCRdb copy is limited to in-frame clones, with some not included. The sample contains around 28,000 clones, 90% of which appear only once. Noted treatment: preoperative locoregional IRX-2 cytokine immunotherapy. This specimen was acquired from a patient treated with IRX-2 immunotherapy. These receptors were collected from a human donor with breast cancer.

This CDR3 is CASSLRDRDYGYTF. The CDR3 DNA is TGTGCCAGCAGCCTCCGGGACAGGGACTATGGCTACACCTTC. The chain links TRBV7-8 to TRBJ1-2, with 9 bases matching TRBD1. The CDR3 spans 14 residues. CDR1 SGHVS and CDR2 FQNEAQ come from the germline V gene. Losses at the gene ends were 5 bases for V and 3 bases for J; bases not matched to a gene: 4.

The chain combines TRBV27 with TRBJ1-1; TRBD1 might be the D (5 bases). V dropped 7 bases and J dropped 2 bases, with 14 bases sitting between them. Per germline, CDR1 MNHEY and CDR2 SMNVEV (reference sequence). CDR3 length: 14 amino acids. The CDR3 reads CASKPLGGNTEAFF. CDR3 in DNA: TGTGCCAGCAAACCACTGGGGGGTAACACTGAAGCTTTCTTT.

CDR3 sequence (DNA): TGTGCCATCAGCGGCGGACAGGGAGAGACCCAGTACTTC. It is translated as CAISGGQGETQYF. The chain joins TRBV10-3 to TRBJ2-5; 8 bases line up with TRBD1. Germline V CDR1 and CDR2: ENHRY, SYGVKD. J lost 4 bases, V lost 6 bases, and 4 bases had no gene match. The CDR3 loop spans 13 amino acids.

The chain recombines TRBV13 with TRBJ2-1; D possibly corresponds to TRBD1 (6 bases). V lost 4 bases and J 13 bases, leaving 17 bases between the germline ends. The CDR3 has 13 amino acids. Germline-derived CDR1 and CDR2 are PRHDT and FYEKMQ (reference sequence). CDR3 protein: CASSSPLGAGQFF. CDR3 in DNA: TGTGCCAGCAGCTCCCCTCTGGGGGCCGGTCAGTTCTTC.

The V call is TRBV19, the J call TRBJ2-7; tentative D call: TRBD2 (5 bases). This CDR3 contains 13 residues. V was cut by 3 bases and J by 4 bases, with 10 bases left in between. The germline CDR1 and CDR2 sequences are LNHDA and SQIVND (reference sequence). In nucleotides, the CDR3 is TGTGCCAGTAGTATCGCTAGCTCATACGAGCAGTACTTC. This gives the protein CASSIASSYEQYF.

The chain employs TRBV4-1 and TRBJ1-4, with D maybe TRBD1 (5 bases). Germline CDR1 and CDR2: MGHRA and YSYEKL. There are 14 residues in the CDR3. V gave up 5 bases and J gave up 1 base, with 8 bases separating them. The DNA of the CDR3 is TGCGCCAGCAGCGGCGACAGAACTAATGAAAAACTGTTTTTT. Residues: CASSGDRTNEKLFF.

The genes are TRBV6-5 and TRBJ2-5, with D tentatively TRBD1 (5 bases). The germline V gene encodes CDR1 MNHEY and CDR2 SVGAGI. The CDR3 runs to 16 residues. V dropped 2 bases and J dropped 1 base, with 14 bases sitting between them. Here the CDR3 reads CASSYGLRDSQETQYF. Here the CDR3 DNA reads TGTGCCAGCAGTTACGGGCTCCGAGACAGCCAAGAGACCCAGTACTTC.

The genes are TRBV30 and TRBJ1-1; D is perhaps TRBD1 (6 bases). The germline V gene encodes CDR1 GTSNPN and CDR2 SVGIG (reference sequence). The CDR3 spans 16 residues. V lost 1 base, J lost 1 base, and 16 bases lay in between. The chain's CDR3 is CAWSANTGTRNTEAFF. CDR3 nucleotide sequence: TGTGCCTGGAGTGCAAATACCGGGACAAGGAACACTGAAGCTTTCTTT.

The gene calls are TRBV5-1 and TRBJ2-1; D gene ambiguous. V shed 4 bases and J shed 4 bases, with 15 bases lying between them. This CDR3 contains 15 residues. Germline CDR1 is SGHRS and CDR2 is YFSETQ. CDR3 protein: CASSPPQAGYNEQFF. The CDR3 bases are TGCGCCAGCAGCCCGCCCCAGGCCGGGTACAATGAGCAGTTCTTC.

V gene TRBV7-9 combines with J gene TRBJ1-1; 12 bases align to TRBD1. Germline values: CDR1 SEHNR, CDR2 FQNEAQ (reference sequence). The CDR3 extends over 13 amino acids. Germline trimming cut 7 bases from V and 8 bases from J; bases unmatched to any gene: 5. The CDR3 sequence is CASKGGQGAEAFF. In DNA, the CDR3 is TGTGCCAGCAAGGGGGGACAGGGGGCCGAAGCTTTCTTT.

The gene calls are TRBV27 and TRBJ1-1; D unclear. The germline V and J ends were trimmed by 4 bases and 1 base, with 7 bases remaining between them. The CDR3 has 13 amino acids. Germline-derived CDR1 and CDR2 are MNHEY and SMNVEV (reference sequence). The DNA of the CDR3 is TGTGCCAGCAGTTCGCAGCAGAACACTGAAGCTTTCTTT. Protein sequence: CASSSQQNTEAFF.

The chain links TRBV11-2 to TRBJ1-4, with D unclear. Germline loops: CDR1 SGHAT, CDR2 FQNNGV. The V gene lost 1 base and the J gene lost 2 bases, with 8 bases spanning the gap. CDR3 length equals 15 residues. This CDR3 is CASSLGFLTNEKLFF. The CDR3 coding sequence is TGTGCCAGCAGCTTAGGGTTTTTGACTAATGAAAAACTGTTTTTT.

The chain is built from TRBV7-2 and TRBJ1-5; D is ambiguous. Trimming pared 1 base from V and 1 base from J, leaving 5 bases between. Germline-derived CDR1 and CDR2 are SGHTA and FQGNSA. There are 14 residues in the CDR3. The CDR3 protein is CASSLGTSNQPQHF. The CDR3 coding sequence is TGTGCCAGCAGCTTAGGGACCAGCAATCAGCCCCAGCATTTT.

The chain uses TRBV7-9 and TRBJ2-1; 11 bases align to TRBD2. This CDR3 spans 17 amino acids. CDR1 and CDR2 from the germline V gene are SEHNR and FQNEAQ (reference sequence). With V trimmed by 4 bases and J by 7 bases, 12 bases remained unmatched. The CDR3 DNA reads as TGTGCCAGCAGCTACCATATGACTAGCGGGACTGATAATGAGCAGTTCTTC. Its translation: CASSYHMTSGTDNEQFF.

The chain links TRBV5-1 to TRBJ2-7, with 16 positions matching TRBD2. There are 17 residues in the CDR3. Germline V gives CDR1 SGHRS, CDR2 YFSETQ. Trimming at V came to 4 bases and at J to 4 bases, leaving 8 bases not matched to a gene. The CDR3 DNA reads TGCGCCAGCAGCAGGGGACTAGCGGGAGGGCCTCTTTACGAGCAGTACTTC. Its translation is CASSRGLAGGPLYEQYF.

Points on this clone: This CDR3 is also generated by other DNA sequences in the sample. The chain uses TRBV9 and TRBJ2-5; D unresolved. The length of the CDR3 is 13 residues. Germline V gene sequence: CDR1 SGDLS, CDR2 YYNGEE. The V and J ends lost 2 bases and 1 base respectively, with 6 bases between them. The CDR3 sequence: CASSVAVQETQYF. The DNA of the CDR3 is TGTGCCAGCAGCGTGGCGGTCCAAGAGACCCAGTACTTC.

CDR3 region: CSVETSGISEQYF. For the CDR3, the DNA is TGCAGCGTTGAAACTAGCGGGATTAGCGAGCAGTACTTC. J is TRBJ2-7 and V is TRBV29-1; 10 bases are shared with TRBD2. With V trimmed by 2 bases and J by 6 bases, 4 bases remained unmatched. CDR3 length: 13 residues. CDR1 is SQVTM, CDR2 ANQGSEA, per germline.

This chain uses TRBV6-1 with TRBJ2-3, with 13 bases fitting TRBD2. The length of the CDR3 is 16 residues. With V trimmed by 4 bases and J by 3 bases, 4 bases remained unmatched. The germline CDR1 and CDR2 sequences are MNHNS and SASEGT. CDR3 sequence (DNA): TGTGCCAGCAGTGCGGGGACTAGCGGGAAAACAGATACGCAGTATTTT. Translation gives CASSAGTSGKTDTQYF.

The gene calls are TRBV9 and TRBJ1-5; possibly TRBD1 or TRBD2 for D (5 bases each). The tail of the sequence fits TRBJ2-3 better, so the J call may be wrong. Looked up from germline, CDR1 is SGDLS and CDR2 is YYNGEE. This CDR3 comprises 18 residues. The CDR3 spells CASSADPGPENSNQPQYF. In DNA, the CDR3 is TGTGCCAGCAGCGCCGATCCGGGGCCCGAAAATAGCAATCAGCCCCAGTATTTT.

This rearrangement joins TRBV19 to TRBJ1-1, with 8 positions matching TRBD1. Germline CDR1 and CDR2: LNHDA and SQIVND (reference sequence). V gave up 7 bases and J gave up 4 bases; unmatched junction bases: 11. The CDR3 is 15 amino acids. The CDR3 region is CASTWLDREGTEAFF. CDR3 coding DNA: TGTGCCAGTACTTGGCTGGACAGGGAGGGCACTGAAGCTTTCTTT.

The CDR3, as DNA: TGTGCCATCAGTGAGGGAGGAGCACATCAGCCCCAGCATTTT. Translated: CAISEGGAHQPQHF. The chain carries TRBV10-3 and TRBJ1-5; D gene unclear. V gave up 2 bases and J gave up 5 bases, with 10 bases separating them. Germline V gene lookup returns CDR1 ENHRY and CDR2 SYGVKD. CDR3 length: 14 amino acids.